The text below deals with one T cell receptor beta chain. What this receptor recognizes is not known. The read terminates 3 residues before the CDR3 end, so the remaining end is supplied by the germline J gene. Every participant had a single incident cervical HPV16 infection, and prevalent HPV16 infections were excluded. Cervical HPV DNA was detected by MY09/MY11 PCR and genotyped by dot-blot hybridization. Fifteen mL of heparinized blood were centrifuged, and the buffy coat was aliquoted, frozen at -30°C, then stored at -80°C. QIAGEN kits were used to extract genomic DNA from buffy coat specimens. TCR beta CDR3 regions were amplified by multiplex PCR from an average of about 1,300 ng genomic DNA per sample using the immunoSEQ assay. The assay corrected primer bias using a complete synthetic TCR repertoire to establish an amplification baseline. The amplicons were sequenced on the Illumina platform. For the original study's pipeline: Sequences were error-corrected by clustering with frequency ratios and a modified nearest-neighbor algorithm, then analyzed in the immunoSEQ Analyzer with IMGT gene definitions. At each rarefaction depth, TCR richness and evenness were averaged over 20 rarefaction repeats, and samples with fewer sequences than the depth were excluded. V, D and J gene relative abundances were compared between groups with Wilcoxon rank sum tests, applying FDR correction. An intraclass correlation of 90% to 97% for TCR richness and an average of around 82% across 66 gene segments were obtained from the blinded duplicates. What TCRdb holds here is the immuneACCESS table cut down to in-frame rearrangements. Part of the clones is not present; checked against another copy, under half of the missing clones reflect an unresolved V gene, and the others are unexplained. The D gene and trimming were derived from the DNA, and the V and J assignments and clone size from that table. Per the sample table, the count is roughly 40,000 clones. 5.8% of the sample rests with the top ten.

These data originate in a study of T cells in women clearing cervical HPV infection (dated by TCRdb to 2016 to 2018). For the wider study: The cases were 25 to 30 women with histologically confirmed HPV16-related CIN3 or worse, and 2 of those women had invasive cancers. Five blinded duplicates per group were added as quality controls, giving about 60 samples: some 50 participants and roughly ten replicates. Nested within Costa Rica's Guanacaste HPV Natural History Study, an exploratory proof-of-principle case-control study compared TCR repertoires across cervical HPV16 outcomes. A median age of roughly 33 years was observed in cases versus 38 in controls, and no significant differences in baseline characteristics were found. In the parent cohort, around 10,000 women aged 18 or older were enrolled in Guanacaste, Costa Rica, during about 1992 to 1994 and then followed for 7 to 8 years. Blood from cases was collected at the visit at which the lesion was first identified, whereas blood from controls was collected once infection was no longer detected. Cases were matched to controls by age within five years and by the year the sample was collected. The approximately 25 controls were women who cleared a single incident HPV16 infection within 12 months without developing precancer or cancer. Since HLA typing was available for only a few women, HLA type could not be ruled out as a confounder. For cases, the median interval between lesion detection and blood sampling was roughly 140 days, with an interquartile range of about 85 to 220 days.

The investigation overall reported the following: Because of the cross-sectional design, the study could not determine whether the associations came before infection or resulted from infection, and neither effector/memory subsets nor HPV-specific T cells were isolated. Lower TRBV6-7 relative abundance was observed in cases than in controls (approximately 0.1% versus 0.17%; Bonferroni P = 0.0008). Because T-cell numbers per sample were unknown, differences in richness could reflect varying T-cell content rather than repertoire biology. Random forest classifiers that combined richness and V gene abundances separated cases from controls with an estimated AUC of around 0.83. Significantly higher TCR repertoire richness was observed in CIN3+ cases than in controls across sequencing depths, whereas no difference in evenness was found.

Inclusive of the bounding cysteine and phenylalanine, the CDR3 is 14 residues long. Shown are 33 bases from within the CDR3, in frame from base 1. Germline trimming amounts to 0 bases on V and 4 bases on J, with 3 as the count of junction bases outside the gene matches. CDR1 and CDR2 (SGDLS, YYNGEE) derive from the germline V gene. The TCR originated in a woman between 18 and 70 years old with a cervical HPV16 infection that either progressed to CIN3+ or cleared (not recorded which). Sample: blood buffy coat. The receptor chain draws on TRBV9 and TRBJ2-7; 8 bases in between match TRBD2. The CDR3 DNA, read in part, is TGTGCCAGCAGCGTAGCTAGCGGGCTTTACGAG. Translated, it reads CASSVASGLYE. The full CDR3 reads CASSVASGLYEQYF. Here the CDR3 is joined to the reference TRBV9 and TRBJ2-7 genes, and the full variable domain is: DSGVTQTPKHLITATGQRVTLRCSPRSGDLSVYWYQQSLDQGLQFLIQYYNGEERAKGNILERFSAQQFPDLHSELNLSSLELGDSALYFCASSVASGLYEQYFGPGTRLTVT.